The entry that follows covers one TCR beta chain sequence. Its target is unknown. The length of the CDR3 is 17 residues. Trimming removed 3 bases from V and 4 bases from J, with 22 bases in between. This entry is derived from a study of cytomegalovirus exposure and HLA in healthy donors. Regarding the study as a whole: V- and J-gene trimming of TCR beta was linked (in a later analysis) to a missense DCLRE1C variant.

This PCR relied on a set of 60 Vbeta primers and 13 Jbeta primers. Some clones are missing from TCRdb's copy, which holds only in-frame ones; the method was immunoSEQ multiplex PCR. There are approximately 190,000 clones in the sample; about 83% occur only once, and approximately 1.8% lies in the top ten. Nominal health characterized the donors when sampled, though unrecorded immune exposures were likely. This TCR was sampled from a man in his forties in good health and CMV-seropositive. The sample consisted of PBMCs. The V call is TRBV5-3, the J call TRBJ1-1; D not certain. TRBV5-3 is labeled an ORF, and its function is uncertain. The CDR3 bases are TGTGCCAGAAGCTGGCTCCCAGCGGAGGGTTCGAGCACTGAAGCTTTCTTT. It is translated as CARSWLPAEGSSTEAFF.